This T cell receptor beta chain stems from a study of T cell responses to AZD1222 COVID-19 vaccine. The study's findings and limits: Only six people who got AZD1222 tested seropositive at baseline. Regions left unmutated in variants are reportedly the target of nearly half of spike-specific TCRs.

Method: immunoSEQ multiplex PCR; TCRdb's copy keeps in-frame clones and lacks some. The sample lists 120,000 to 150,000 clones, around nine tenths seen once, with about 5% in the top ten. The V and J ends lost 5 bases and 14 bases respectively, with 13 bases between them. CDR1 and CDR2 from the germline V gene are SEHNR and FQNEAQ (reference sequence). The length of the CDR3 is 12 residues. This clone came up once. Its antigen remains unidentified. The rearrangement links TRBV7-9 to TRBJ1-6; D is unclear. The sample in question was peripheral blood, obtained on day 0 of AZD1222 vaccination. The sequence was collected from an adult in good health. The CDR3 DNA is TGTGCCAGCAGCCCCGGGCCCACAGCCCTCCACTTT. Translated: CASSPGPTALHF.